This entry concerns a single T cell receptor (beta chain). Its matching antigen is unknown. These data originate in a study of T cell repertoires in cytomegalovirus infection. Study summary: As its CMV epitopes, the study selected recently identified HLA-C-restricted and well-studied HLA-B-restricted targets. Public TCR beta signatures provided an indication of both CMV infection and a matching HLA type.

TCRdb re-derived calls from the reads in MiXCR, one entry per CDR3 protein. The repertoire includes 300,000 to 400,000 distinct CDR3 sequences, roughly 29% of them detected once, and about 19% sits in the top ten. Broader study findings: HLA-C-restricted CMV clonotypes gave the most frequent clonotype in two of eight donors. Carriers of CMV and the relevant HLA type were discriminated by public TCR beta frequency.

Between the trimmed V and J ends, which lost 2 bases and 0 bases, there was a span of 14 bases. Germline V gene lookup returns CDR1 SGHKS and CDR2 YYEKEE (reference sequence). The CDR3 is 16 amino acids. This sequence was found in a human donor in good health (CMV status not recorded). Some clones in this sample may be carry-over from other donors' samples. Material: cultured PBMCs, obtained from culture after CMV antigen stimulation. The rearrangement links TRBV5-5 to TRBJ1-1; the D is unclear. Here the CDR3 DNA reads TGTGCCAGCAGCTTTGTGGTTTATGGGATGAACACTGAAGCTTTCTTT. Its translation is CASSFVVYGMNTEAFF.